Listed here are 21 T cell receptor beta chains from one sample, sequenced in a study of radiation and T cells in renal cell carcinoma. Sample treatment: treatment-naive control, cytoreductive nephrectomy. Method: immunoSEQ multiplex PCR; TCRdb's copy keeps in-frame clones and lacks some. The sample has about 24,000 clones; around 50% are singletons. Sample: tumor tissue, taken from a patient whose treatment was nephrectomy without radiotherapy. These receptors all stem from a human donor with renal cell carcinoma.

DNA for the CDR3: TGTGCCAGCAGGGGACAGGTTAACAATCAGCCCCAGCATTTT. Protein product: CASRGQVNNQPQHF. The rearrangement links TRBV6-1 to TRBJ1-5, with 8 nucleotides matching TRBD1. V lost 6 bases to trimming and J lost 3 bases; unmatched junction nucleotides: 4. The germline CDR1 and CDR2 sequences are MNHNS and SASEGT. The CDR3 is made up of 14 amino acids.

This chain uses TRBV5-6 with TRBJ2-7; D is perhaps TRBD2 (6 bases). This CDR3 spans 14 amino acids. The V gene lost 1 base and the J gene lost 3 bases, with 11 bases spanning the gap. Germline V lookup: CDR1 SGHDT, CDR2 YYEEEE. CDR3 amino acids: CASSLSGLSYEQYF. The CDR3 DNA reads TGTGCCAGCAGCTTGTCGGGACTTAGCTACGAGCAGTACTTC.

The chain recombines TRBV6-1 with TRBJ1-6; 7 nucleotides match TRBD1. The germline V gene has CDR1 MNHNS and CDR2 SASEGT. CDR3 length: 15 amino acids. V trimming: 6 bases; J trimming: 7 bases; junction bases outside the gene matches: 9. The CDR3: CASRVPGQTNSPLHF. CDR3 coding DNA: TGTGCCAGCAGGGTCCCGGGACAGACAAATTCACCCCTCCACTTT.

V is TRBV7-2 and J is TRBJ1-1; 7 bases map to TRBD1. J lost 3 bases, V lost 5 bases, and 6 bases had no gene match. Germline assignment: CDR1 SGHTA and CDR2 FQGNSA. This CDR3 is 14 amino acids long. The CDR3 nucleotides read TGTGCCAGCAGCGCCCTACAGGGGTACACTGAAGCTTTCTTT. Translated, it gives CASSALQGYTEAFF. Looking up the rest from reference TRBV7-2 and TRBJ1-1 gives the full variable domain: GAGVSQSPSNKVTEKGKDVELRCDPISGHTALYWYRQSLGQGLEFLIYFQGNSAPDKSGLPSDRFSAERTGGSVSTLTIQRTQQEDSAVYLCASSALQGYTEAFFGQGTRLTVV.

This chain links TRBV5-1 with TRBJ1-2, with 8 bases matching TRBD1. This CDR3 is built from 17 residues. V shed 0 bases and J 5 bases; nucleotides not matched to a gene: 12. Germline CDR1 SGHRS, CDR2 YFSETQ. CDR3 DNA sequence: TGCGCCAGCAGCTTGGGGACAGGGTATCAAGATGAATATGGCTACACCTTC. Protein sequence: CASSLGTGYQDEYGYTF.

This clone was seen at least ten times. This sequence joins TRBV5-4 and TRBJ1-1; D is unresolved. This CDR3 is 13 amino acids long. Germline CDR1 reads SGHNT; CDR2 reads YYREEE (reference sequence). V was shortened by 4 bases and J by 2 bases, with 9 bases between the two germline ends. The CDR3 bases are TGTGCCAGCAGCAGAAGTACAAACACTGAAGCTTTCTTT. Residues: CASSRSTNTEAFF.

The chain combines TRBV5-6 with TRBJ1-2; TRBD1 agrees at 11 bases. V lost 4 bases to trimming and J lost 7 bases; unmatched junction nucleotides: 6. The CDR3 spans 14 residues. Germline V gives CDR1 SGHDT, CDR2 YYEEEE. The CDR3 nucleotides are TGTGCCAGCAGCATTGGACAGGGGGCGGGTGGCTACACCTTC. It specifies CASSIGQGAGGYTF.

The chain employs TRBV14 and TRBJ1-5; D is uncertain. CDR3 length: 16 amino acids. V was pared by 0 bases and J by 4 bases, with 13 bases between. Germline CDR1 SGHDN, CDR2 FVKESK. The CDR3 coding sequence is TGTGCCAGCAGCCAAGATTTTTTGGCAGATAATCAGCCCCAGCATTTT. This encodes CASSQDFLADNQPQHF.

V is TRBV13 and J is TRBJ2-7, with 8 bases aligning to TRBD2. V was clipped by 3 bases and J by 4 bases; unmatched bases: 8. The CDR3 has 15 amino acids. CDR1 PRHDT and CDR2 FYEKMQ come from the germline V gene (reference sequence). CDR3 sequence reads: CASSFGAGVGYEQYF. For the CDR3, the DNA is TGTGCCAGCAGCTTCGGAGCGGGGGTAGGGTACGAGCAGTACTTC.

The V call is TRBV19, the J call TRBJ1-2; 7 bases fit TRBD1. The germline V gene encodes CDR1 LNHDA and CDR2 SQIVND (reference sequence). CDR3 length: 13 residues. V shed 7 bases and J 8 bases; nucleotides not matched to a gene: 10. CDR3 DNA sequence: TGTGCCAGTAACCCGGGACAGTGGGGGGGCTACACCTTC. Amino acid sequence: CASNPGQWGGYTF.

The CDR3, as DNA: TGTGCCAGTAGTATAGGGGGCTCAGGGGGCGCAAACTATGGCTACACCTTC. Protein: CASSIGGSGGANYGYTF. The chain links TRBV19 to TRBJ1-2; 8 positions match TRBD1. The CDR3 covers 17 residues. CDR1 and CDR2 from the germline V gene are LNHDA and SQIVND (reference sequence). J gave up 2 bases and V 1 base, and 9 bases lay outside the gene matches.

The CDR3 sequence: CATKQGVEQYF. The CDR3 DNA follows: TGTGCCACCAAACAGGGCGTTGAGCAGTACTTC. V is TRBV7-2 and J is TRBJ2-7; tentatively, D is TRBD1 (6 bases). From germline, CDR1 is SGHTA and CDR2 FQGNSA. This CDR3 contains 11 residues. V shed 10 bases and J shed 7 bases, with 14 bases lying between them.

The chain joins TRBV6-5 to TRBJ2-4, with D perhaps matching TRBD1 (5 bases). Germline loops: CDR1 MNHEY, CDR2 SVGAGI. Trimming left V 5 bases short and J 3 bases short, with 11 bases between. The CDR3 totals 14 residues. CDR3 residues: CASSPQGDKNIQYF. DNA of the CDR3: TGTGCCAGCAGTCCGCAGGGCGACAAAAACATTCAGTACTTC.

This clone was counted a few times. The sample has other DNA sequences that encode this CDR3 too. The CDR3 region is CASSYRTGGSSYEQYF. The CDR3 DNA reads as TGTGCCAGCAGTTACCGGACAGGGGGCAGCTCCTACGAGCAGTACTTC. The chain has TRBV6-5 and TRBJ2-7, with 11 bases identical to TRBD1. The germline V gene has CDR1 MNHEY and CDR2 SVGAGI. This CDR3 contains 16 residues. V trimming: 2 bases; J trimming: 0 bases; junction bases outside the gene matches: 3.

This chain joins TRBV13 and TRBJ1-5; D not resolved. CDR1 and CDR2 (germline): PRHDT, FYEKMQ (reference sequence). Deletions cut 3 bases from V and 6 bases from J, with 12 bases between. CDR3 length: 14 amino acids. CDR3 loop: CASSLGGPGQPQHF. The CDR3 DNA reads TGTGCCAGCAGCTTGGGCGGGCCGGGTCAGCCCCAGCATTTT.

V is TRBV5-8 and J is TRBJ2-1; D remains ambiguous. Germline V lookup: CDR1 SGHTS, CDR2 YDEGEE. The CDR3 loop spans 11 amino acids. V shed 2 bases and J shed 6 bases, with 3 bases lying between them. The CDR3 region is CASSFTNEQFF. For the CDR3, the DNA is TGTGCCAGCAGCTTCACCAATGAGCAGTTCTTC.

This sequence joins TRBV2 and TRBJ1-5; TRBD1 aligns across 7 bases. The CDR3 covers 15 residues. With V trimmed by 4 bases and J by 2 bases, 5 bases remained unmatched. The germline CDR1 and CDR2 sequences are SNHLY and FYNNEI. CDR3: CASSADGQGNQPQHF. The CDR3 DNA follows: TGTGCCAGCAGTGCAGACGGACAGGGCAATCAGCCCCAGCATTTT.

The CDR3 loop reads CASTRTSVTDTQYF. The DNA for the CDR3 is TGTGCCAGCACCAGGACTAGCGTCACAGATACGCAGTATTTT. The rearrangement joins TRBV6-5 to TRBJ2-3; 9 bases align to TRBD2. The V and J ends lost 7 bases and 2 bases, in that order; junction bases with no gene match: 4. From germline, CDR1 is MNHEY and CDR2 SVGAGI. This CDR3 contains 14 residues.

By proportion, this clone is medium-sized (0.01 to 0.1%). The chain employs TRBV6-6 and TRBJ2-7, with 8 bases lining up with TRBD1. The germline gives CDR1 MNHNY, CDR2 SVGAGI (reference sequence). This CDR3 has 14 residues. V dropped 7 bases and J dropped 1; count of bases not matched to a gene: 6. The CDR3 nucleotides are TGTGCCAGCACTCAGACAGGGGAATCCTACGAGCAGTACTTC. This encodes CASTQTGESYEQYF.

In DNA, the CDR3 is TGTGCCAGCAGCAAATCCACCTACACCGGGGAGCTGTTTTTT. This sequence encodes CASSKSTYTGELFF. The genes are TRBV9 and TRBJ2-2; D is uncertain. CDR3 length equals 14 residues. The germline V gene has CDR1 SGDLS and CDR2 YYNGEE. V shed 4 bases and J shed 3 bases, with 10 bases lying between them. The full variable domain, rest sourced from reference TRBV9 and TRBJ2-2, is DSGVTQTPKHLITATGQRVTLRCSPRSGDLSVYWYQQSLDQGLQFLIQYYNGEERAKGNILERFSAQQFPDLHSELNLSSLELGDSALYFCASSKSTYTGELFFGEGSRLTVL.

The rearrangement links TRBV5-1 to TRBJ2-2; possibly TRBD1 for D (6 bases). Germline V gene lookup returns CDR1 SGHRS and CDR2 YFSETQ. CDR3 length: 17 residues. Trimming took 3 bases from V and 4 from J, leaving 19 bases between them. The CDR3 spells CASSSTLRQVGTGELFF. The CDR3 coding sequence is TGCGCCAGCAGCTCGACACTTAGACAGGTTGGCACCGGGGAGCTGTTTTTT.